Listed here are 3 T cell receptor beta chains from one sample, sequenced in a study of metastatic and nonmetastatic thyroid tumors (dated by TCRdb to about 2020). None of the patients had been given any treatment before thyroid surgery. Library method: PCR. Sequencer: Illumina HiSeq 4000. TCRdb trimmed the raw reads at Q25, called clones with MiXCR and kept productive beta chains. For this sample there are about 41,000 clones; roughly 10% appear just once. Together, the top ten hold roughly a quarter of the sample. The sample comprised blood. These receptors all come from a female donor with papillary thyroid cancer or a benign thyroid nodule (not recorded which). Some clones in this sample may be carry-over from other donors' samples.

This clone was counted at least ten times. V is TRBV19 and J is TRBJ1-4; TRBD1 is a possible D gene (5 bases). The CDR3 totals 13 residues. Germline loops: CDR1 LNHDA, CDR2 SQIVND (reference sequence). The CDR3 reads CGGKIATNEKLFF. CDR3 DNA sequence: TGTGGGGGGAAAATTGCAACTAATGAAAAACTGTTTTTT.

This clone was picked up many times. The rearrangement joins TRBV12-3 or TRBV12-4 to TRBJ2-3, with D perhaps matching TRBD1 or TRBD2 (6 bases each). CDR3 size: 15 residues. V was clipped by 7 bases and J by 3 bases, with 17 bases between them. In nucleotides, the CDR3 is TGTGCCAGCAATAAAGGGGGTAGCGGAACAGATACGCAGTATTTT. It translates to CASNKGGSGTDTQYF.

CDR3 protein: CASSYGGASYGYTF. CDR3 sequence (DNA): TGTGCCAGCAGTTATGGTGGGGCAAGCTATGGCTACACCTTC. The gene calls are TRBV6-5 and TRBJ1-2; D may be TRBD1 (5 bases). The CDR3 length is 14 residues. Trimming took off 3 bases at V and 4 bases at J, with 12 bases between the two ends. Germline assignment: CDR1 MNHEY and CDR2 SVGAGI.